The 23 T cell receptor beta chains given below trace back to one sample, sequenced in a study of identical twins. MiXCR, run by TCRdb on the 5' RACE reads, gives a single entry per CDR3 protein. Of some 630,000 distinct CDR3 sequences listed, roughly 7.2% are singletons. These same records also appear under a second study, on yellow fever vaccine responses in identical twins.

The sample was PBMCs. The receptors derive from a woman aged 18-29 years in good health.

This clonotype was observed many times. The chain uses TRBV3-1 and TRBJ2-2; 7 bases align to TRBD1. Trimming cost V 5 bases and J 5 bases; bases outside gene matches: 11. CDR1 and CDR2 (germline): LGHDT, YNNKEL (reference sequence). The CDR3 runs 16 residues. CDR3 sequence: CASSFKVSGGTGELFF. The CDR3 DNA reads as TGTGCCAGCAGCTTCAAAGTGTCAGGGGGAACCGGGGAGCTGTTTTTT. Full variable domain (rest looked up from reference TRBV3-1 and TRBJ2-2): DTAVSQTPKYLVTQMGNDKSIKCEQNLGHDTMYWYKQDSKKFLKIMFSYNNKELIINETVPNRFSPKSPDKAHLNLHINSLELGDSAVYFCASSFKVSGGTGELFFGEGSRLTVL.

This clonotype appeared many times. The V gene is TRBV12-3 or TRBV12-4, the J gene TRBJ1-6; D may be TRBD1 (5 bases). The CDR3 spans 15 residues. Trimming removed 3 bases at V and 10 bases at J, with 16 bases between. Here the CDR3 reads CASSFRGTTQSPLHF. In nucleotides, the CDR3 is TGTGCCAGCAGTTTTCGGGGGACCACTCAGTCACCCCTCCACTTT.

This clonotype was detected many times. The V gene is TRBV6-4, the J gene TRBJ2-2, with D possibly being TRBD2 (5 bases). The CDR3 extends over 13 amino acids. The ends were cut back, 3 bases at V and 8 bases at J, with 10 bases in the middle. Looked up from germline, CDR1 is MRHNA and CDR2 is SNTAGT. Here the CDR3 DNA reads TGTGCCAGCAGTGAGACTACAACGGGGGAGCTGTTTTTT. Encoded protein: CASSETTTGELFF.

This clonotype was detected ten times or more. CDR3 amino acids: CASSFPSLGQASYNEQFF. The CDR3 region has the DNA TGTGCCAGCAGCTTTCCATCGTTGGGACAGGCCTCCTACAATGAGCAGTTCTTC. This chain uses TRBV13 with TRBJ2-1; 8 bases fit TRBD1. The CDR3 runs 18 residues. Germline loops: CDR1 PRHDT, CDR2 FYEKMQ (reference sequence). The V segment lost 3 bases and the J segment 0 bases; nucleotides outside the gene matches: 10.

The V call is TRBV12-3 or TRBV12-4, the J call TRBJ1-3; D ambiguous. This CDR3 is 14 amino acids long. Trimming took 6 bases from V and 1 from J, leaving 10 bases between them. The CDR3 region is CASSSGRSGNTIYF. The DNA for the CDR3 is TGTGCCAGCAGCTCTGGGCGGTCTGGAAACACCATATATTTT.

This clonotype was counted many times. This chain connects TRBV10-3 to TRBJ2-1; perhaps TRBD2 as D (5 bases). Trimming shortened V by 7 bases and J by 0 bases, and 7 bases separated the two germline ends. From germline, CDR1 is ENHRY and CDR2 SYGVKD. CDR3 size: 13 residues. CDR3 coding DNA: TGTGCCATCACGGGGAGCTCCTACAATGAGCAGTTCTTC. Translation: CAITGSSYNEQFF.

This clonotype was found many times. The J gene is TRBJ2-3, the V gene TRBV5-1; maybe TRBD2 (6 bases). Trimming stripped 2 bases from V and 7 bases from J, with 14 bases between. The CDR3 covers 14 residues. CDR1 SGHRS and CDR2 YFSETQ come from the germline V gene. DNA of the CDR3: TGCGCCAGCAGCTTCAGGGACTCGACCAATACGCAGTATTTT. This sequence encodes CASSFRDSTNTQYF.

In this sample, this clonotype turned up many times. J is TRBJ1-1 and V is TRBV7-9; no firm D call. V dropped 5 bases and J dropped 3 bases, with 16 bases sitting between them. From germline, CDR1 is SEHNR and CDR2 FQNEAQ (reference sequence). The CDR3 contains 15 residues. CDR3 in amino acids: CASSPGEGLDTEAFF. CDR3 bases: TGTGCCAGCAGCCCTGGGGAGGGTTTGGACACTGAAGCTTTCTTT. Full variable domain (outside the CDR3, taken from reference TRBV7-9 and TRBJ1-1): DTGVSQNPRHKITKRGQNVTFRCDPISEHNRLYWYRQTLGQGPEFLTYFQNEAQLEKSRLLSDRFSAERPKGSFSTLEIQRTEQGDSAMYLCASSPGEGLDTEAFFGQGTRLTVV.

In its sample, this clonotype was seen many times. DNA for the CDR3: TGCGCCAGCAGCTTTGGCAGAAACTACGAGCAGTACTTC. It specifies CASSFGRNYEQYF. This chain joins TRBV5-1 and TRBJ2-7; no reliable D call. Germline V gives CDR1 SGHRS, CDR2 YFSETQ. V shed 2 bases and J shed 3 bases, with 9 bases lying between them. The CDR3 has 13 amino acids.

The J gene is TRBJ2-2, the V gene TRBV20-1, with a tentative D call TRBD1 (5 bases). This CDR3 spans 13 amino acids. Trimming cost V 3 bases and J 7 bases, with 12 bases left between them. The germline CDR1 and CDR2 sequences are DFQATT and SNEGSKA (reference sequence). CDR3 sequence reads: CSASSRVNGELFF. The CDR3 nucleotides are TGCAGTGCTAGTTCCAGGGTGAACGGGGAGCTGTTTTTT.

The chain employs TRBV2 and TRBJ1-1; possible D gene TRBD1, 6 bases. Germline V lookup: CDR1 SNHLY, CDR2 FYNNEI. Trimming took 10 bases from V and 0 from J, leaving 12 bases between them. The CDR3 extends over 13 amino acids. CDR3 nucleotides: TGTGCCATCGGACAGACAATGAACACTGAAGCTTTCTTT. Translated: CAIGQTMNTEAFF.

This clonotype was seen ten or more times. This chain connects TRBV12-3 or TRBV12-4 to TRBJ2-7; D ambiguous. The CDR3 runs 17 residues. Trimming cost V 0 bases and J 2 bases, with 17 bases left between them. The CDR3 protein is CASSLAPLVVGPYEQYF. In nucleotides, the CDR3 is TGTGCCAGCAGTTTAGCTCCCTTGGTTGTAGGCCCCTACGAGCAGTACTTC.

The CDR3 reads CASRRWTGSNQPQHF. CDR3 DNA: TGTGCCAGCAGGAGATGGACCGGATCCAATCAGCCCCAGCATTTT. V is TRBV6-1 and J is TRBJ1-5; D is undetermined. The germline gives CDR1 MNHNS, CDR2 SASEGT. The CDR3 has 15 residues. V was clipped by 6 bases and J by 3 bases, with 15 bases between them.

This clonotype was seen a handful of times. This chain links TRBV5-5 with TRBJ1-4; unclear D gene. Germline CDR1 is SGHKS and CDR2 is YYEKEE (reference sequence). V was shortened by 3 bases and J by 7 bases, with 13 bases between the two germline ends. The CDR3 is 14 residues long. The CDR3 sequence: CASSSGLGSEKLFF. CDR3 nucleotide sequence: TGTGCCAGCAGCTCCGGATTGGGGAGTGAAAAACTGTTTTTT.

This clonotype was counted many times. This rearrangement joins TRBV6-5 to TRBJ1-5, with D maybe TRBD1 (5 bases). Germline-derived CDR1 and CDR2 are MNHEY and SVGAGI. The V end lost 4 bases, the J end lost 2 bases, and 9 bases lay between the germline ends. The CDR3 sequence is 14 residues long. The CDR3 protein is CASSWDGGNQPQHF. DNA of the CDR3: TGTGCCAGCAGTTGGGACGGGGGCAATCAGCCCCAGCATTTT.

The sample holds many counts of this clonotype. This sequence joins TRBV20-1 and TRBJ2-1, with 9 bases matching TRBD2. This CDR3 has 14 residues. Germline V gene lookup returns CDR1 DFQATT and CDR2 SNEGSKA (reference sequence). Unmatched junction bases numbered 8, after V lost 4 bases and J lost 7 bases. CDR3: CSANWREGGNEQFF. The CDR3 DNA reads as TGCAGTGCTAACTGGCGGGAGGGAGGGAATGAGCAGTTCTTC.

This clonotype was counted a few times. The chain couples TRBV20-1 to TRBJ2-5, with D uncertain. Per germline, CDR1 DFQATT and CDR2 SNEGSKA (reference sequence). The CDR3 extends over 17 amino acids. Deletions cut 6 bases from V and 0 bases from J, with 23 bases between. CDR3 region: CSAYGPGLPFNQETQYF. The DNA of the CDR3 is TGCAGTGCCTACGGTCCAGGTCTGCCTTTTAACCAAGAGACCCAGTACTTC.

V usage is TRBV24-1 and J usage is TRBJ2-1; 8 bases align to TRBD1. V lost 2 bases to trimming and J lost 14 bases; unmatched junction nucleotides: 10. The CDR3 sequence is 14 residues long. From germline, CDR1 is KGHDR and CDR2 SFDVKD. The CDR3 bases are TGTGCCACCAGTGATTCAACACCGGGACAGGTAAAGTTCTTC. Amino acids: CATSDSTPGQVKFF.

This clonotype occurred many times. The gene calls are TRBV28 and TRBJ2-2; D possibly corresponds to TRBD1 (5 bases). This CDR3 is built from 14 residues. The germline V gene has CDR1 MDHEN and CDR2 SYDVKM. V was clipped by 6 bases and J by 3 bases, with 11 bases between them. CDR3 loop: CASSQGDDTGELFF. The CDR3 nucleotides read TGTGCCAGCAGCCAGGGCGACGACACCGGGGAGCTGTTTTTT.

The chain has TRBV20-1 and TRBJ2-5; 9 nucleotides line up with TRBD2. Germline V CDR1 and CDR2: DFQATT, SNEGSKA (reference sequence). With V trimmed by 5 bases and J by 6 bases, 7 bases remained unmatched. The CDR3 covers 13 residues. In DNA form, the CDR3 reads TGCAGTGCTCCTAGCGGGATCGGGAAGACCCAGTACTTC. Translating gives CSAPSGIGKTQYF.

The table lists this clonotype with many counts. J is TRBJ2-3 and V is TRBV4-1, with D perhaps matching TRBD2 (6 bases). V was trimmed by 5 bases and J by 5 bases, leaving 14 bases between them. Germline values: CDR1 MGHRA, CDR2 YSYEKL. CDR3 length equals 14 residues. The CDR3, as DNA: TGCGCCAGCAGCTACGGACGGGGAGGAGATACGCAGTATTTT. Its translation: CASSYGRGGDTQYF.

V and J are TRBV5-5 and TRBJ2-7, with 16 bases aligning to TRBD2. Germline values: CDR1 SGHKS, CDR2 YYEKEE (reference sequence). The CDR3 is 16 residues long. V lost 4 bases and J lost 7; bases outside the gene matches: 8. For the CDR3, the DNA is TGTGCCAGCAGCGCGGGACTAGCGGGAGGGCCAGATGAGCAGTACTTC. Translated, it gives CASSAGLAGGPDEQYF.

This chain connects TRBV6-5 to TRBJ1-1, with D unresolved. The CDR3 is 14 amino acids. V was shortened by 2 bases and J by 1 base, with 8 bases between the two germline ends. Per germline, CDR1 MNHEY and CDR2 SVGAGI. The CDR3: CASSYEEGNTEAFF. CDR3 coding DNA: TGTGCCAGCAGTTACGAGGAGGGGAACACTGAAGCTTTCTTT.